Listed here are 27 T cell receptor beta chains from one sample, sequenced in a study of cytomegalovirus exposure and HLA in healthy donors. 60 Vbeta and 13 Jbeta primers were used in PCR. Only in-frame clones appear in the TCRdb table, and some are missing; sequencing was by immunoSEQ multiplex PCR. The specimen's table records 25,000 to 40,000 clones. The sample was PBMCs. The receptors stem from a woman aged 40 to 55 in good health and CMV-seropositive.

The rearrangement joins TRBV10-3 to TRBJ1-1; 7 positions match TRBD1. Germline assignment: CDR1 ENHRY and CDR2 SYGVKD. This CDR3 contains 15 residues. Losses at the gene ends were 3 bases for V and 5 bases for J; bases not matched to a gene: 9. The DNA of the CDR3 is TGTGCCATCAGTGAACGGCGACAGGGTCGGACTGAAGCTTTCTTT. Translation gives CAISERRQGRTEAFF.

J is TRBJ2-5 and V is TRBV7-9, with TRBD2 as a possible D gene (5 bases). The V and J ends lost 8 bases and 2 bases respectively, with 24 bases between them. CDR3 size: 17 residues. Germline V gene data show CDR1 as SEHNR and CDR2 as FQNEAQ (reference sequence). This chain's CDR3 is CASSVTGLETPQETQYF. The CDR3 DNA follows: TGTGCCAGCTCCGTAACGGGATTAGAGACCCCTCAAGAGACCCAGTACTTC.

V usage is TRBV6-1 and J usage is TRBJ2-7, with 8 bases that match TRBD2. The germline gives CDR1 MNHNS, CDR2 SASEGT. V lost 2 bases, J lost 3 bases, and 6 bases stayed unmatched. The CDR3 spans 15 residues. The CDR3 spells CASSESAGGLYEQYF. The CDR3 region has the DNA TGTGCCAGCAGTGAATCCGCGGGAGGCCTCTACGAGCAGTACTTC.

The rearrangement joins TRBV5-7 to TRBJ2-7, with 9 nucleotides matching TRBD1. TRBV5-7 is an ORF for which the function is uncertain. The junction had 4 bases not matched to a gene; V was cut back by 4 bases and J by 5 bases. CDR3 length: 13 amino acids. CDR3 nucleotide sequence: TGTGCCAGCAGCGGGACAGGGAGGGACGAGCAGTACTTC. Amino acids: CASSGTGRDEQYF.

V is TRBV7-6 and J is TRBJ2-3, with D perhaps matching TRBD2 (6 bases). Germline assignment: CDR1 SGHVS and CDR2 FNYEAQ. The CDR3 covers 16 residues. V shed 5 bases and J shed 2 bases, with 17 bases lying between them. The CDR3 DNA reads TGTGCCAGCAGCCCCCGGGCGGGAATTACCACAGATACGCAGTATTTT. Its protein is CASSPRAGITTDTQYF.

The V gene is TRBV28, the J gene TRBJ2-3, with 8 bases that match TRBD2. The CDR3 extends over 15 amino acids. With V trimmed by 6 bases and J by 1 base, 6 bases remained unmatched. Germline CDR1 and CDR2: MDHEN and SYDVKM. CDR3 sequence reads: CASSLSGSGTDTQYF. For the CDR3, the DNA is TGTGCCAGCAGCCTAAGCGGGAGTGGCACAGATACGCAGTATTTT.

In the case of this clone: The junction departs from the called germline gene at one end, perhaps through a read error. The gene calls are TRBV6-5 and TRBJ1-1; D gene ambiguous. Germline CDR1 reads MNHEY; CDR2 reads SVGAGI. The CDR3 runs 13 residues. The CDR3 region has the DNA TGTGCCAGCAGGTGGAGCATGAACACTGAAGATTTCTTT. This encodes CASRWSMNTEDFF.

This sequence joins TRBV10-3 and TRBJ1-5; 8 positions match TRBD1. The V and J ends lost 7 bases and 4 bases, in that order; junction bases with no gene match: 12. The CDR3 totals 16 residues. Germline-derived CDR1 and CDR2 are ENHRY and SYGVKD. CDR3 amino acids: CAIIEGRGLGNQPQHF. CDR3 DNA: TGTGCCATCATTGAAGGCAGGGGGCTAGGTAATCAGCCCCAGCATTTT.

The CDR3 region has the DNA TGTGCCAGCAGCTTAAGGCAGGGTCGTGGCTACACCTTC. Translating it yields CASSLRQGRGYTF. This sequence joins TRBV7-8 and TRBJ1-2, with D possibly TRBD1 on 5 matching bases. From germline, CDR1 is SGHVS and CDR2 FQNEAQ. This CDR3 has 13 residues. V was cut by 2 bases and J by 7 bases, with 11 bases left in between.

The chain is built from TRBV4-3 and TRBJ2-3; unclear D gene. CDR3 length equals 15 residues. Germline CDR1 and CDR2: LGHNA and YSLEER. V was clipped by 1 base and J by 3 bases, with 11 bases between them. CDR3 amino acids: CASSQGASPTDTQYF. The CDR3 region has the DNA TGCGCCAGCAGCCAAGGGGCAAGCCCGACAGATACGCAGTATTTT.

Concerning this clone itself: Distinct nucleotide sequences in the sample also encode this CDR3. The chain employs TRBV7-9 and TRBJ2-7; the D gene is possibly TRBD1 (6 bases). The V and J ends lost 5 bases and 1 base respectively, with 18 bases between them. The CDR3 sequence is 16 residues long. From germline, CDR1 is SEHNR and CDR2 FQNEAQ (reference sequence). The chain's CDR3 is CASSKPTGLKSYEQYF. The CDR3 coding sequence is TGTGCCAGCAGCAAACCGACAGGCTTAAAATCCTACGAGCAGTACTTC.

The genes are TRBV5-1 and TRBJ2-1; D ambiguous. Trimming took 0 bases from V and 8 from J, leaving 12 bases between them. Germline V gene data show CDR1 as SGHRS and CDR2 as YFSETQ. This CDR3 region has 14 residues. The CDR3: CASSLEPRPDEQFF. CDR3 bases: TGCGCCAGCAGCTTGGAACCTAGGCCGGATGAGCAGTTCTTC.

V is TRBV23-1 and J is TRBJ2-7, with D uncertain. TRBV23-1 is given ORF status, its function remaining uncertain. This CDR3 comprises 15 residues. Trimming removed 8 bases at V and 2 bases at J, with 19 bases between. Written as DNA, the CDR3 is TGCGCCAGCGCAACCACGAAGATACAAACCTACGAGCAGTACTTC. It translates to CASATTKIQTYEQYF.

The rearrangement joins TRBV9 to TRBJ2-5; D perhaps matches TRBD2 (5 bases). Germline CDR1 is SGDLS and CDR2 is YYNGEE. Trimming shortened V by 3 bases and J by 4 bases, and 13 bases separated the two germline ends. The CDR3 runs 14 residues. Written as DNA, the CDR3 is TGTGCCAGCAGCGCCACTGTAGGAGGAGAGACCCAGTACTTC. As protein: CASSATVGGETQYF.

The chain uses TRBV30 and TRBJ2-5; TRBD2 aligns across 7 bases. The CDR3 spans 13 residues. Germline V lookup: CDR1 GTSNPN, CDR2 SVGIG (reference sequence). The V segment lost 4 bases and the J segment 2 bases; nucleotides outside the gene matches: 4. CDR3 protein: CAWKLSGQETQYF. For the CDR3, the DNA is TGTGCCTGGAAACTTAGCGGGCAAGAGACCCAGTACTTC.

The chain employs TRBV4-1 and TRBJ1-5; 8 bases match TRBD1. The germline V gene has CDR1 MGHRA and CDR2 YSYEKL. The CDR3 is 16 amino acids. Unmatched junction bases numbered 2, after V lost 0 bases and J lost 1 base. This chain's CDR3 is CASSQDRGLSNQPQHF. CDR3 bases: TGCGCCAGCAGCCAAGACAGGGGGCTCAGCAATCAGCCCCAGCATTTT.

The V gene is TRBV7-2, the J gene TRBJ2-7; a weak D match, TRBD2 (5 bases). Trimming removed 3 bases at V and 2 bases at J, with 17 bases between. The CDR3 sequence is 16 residues long. Germline CDR1 SGHTA, CDR2 FQGNSA. CDR3: CASSLNAGGLAYEQYF. The DNA for the CDR3 is TGTGCCAGCAGCTTGAATGCAGGAGGTCTCGCCTACGAGCAGTACTTC.

J is TRBJ1-1 and V is TRBV7-3; D unclear. In germline, CDR1 is SGHTA, CDR2 FQGTGA. The CDR3 covers 17 residues. V lost 1 base and J 4 bases, leaving 19 bases between the germline ends. CDR3 bases: TGTGCCAGCAGCTTAAGTGGCGGCCCTTGGTTTGGCACTGAAGCTTTCTTT. Protein: CASSLSGGPWFGTEAFF.

This chain links TRBV28 with TRBJ2-1; TRBD2 matches at 9 bases. In germline, CDR1 is MDHEN, CDR2 SYDVKM. With V trimmed by 5 bases and J by 3 bases, 11 bases remained unmatched. This CDR3 has 17 residues. The DNA of the CDR3 is TGTGCCAGCAGTCCCCTGGGCGGGAGGGCTGTCTACAATGAGCAGTTCTTC. Its translation is CASSPLGGRAVYNEQFF.

A remark on this clone: Other nucleotide sequences in the sample specify the same CDR3. The gene calls are TRBV6-7 and TRBJ2-1, with 7 bases aligning to TRBD1. TRBV6-7 falls under the ORF class, with uncertain function. The trim removed 6 bases at V and 6 bases at J, leaving 5 bases unmatched. The CDR3 contains 13 residues. The CDR3 loop is CASRGRGINEQFF. The CDR3 DNA sequence: TGTGCCAGCAGGGGCAGGGGGATCAATGAGCAGTTCTTC.

The chain joins TRBV5-1 to TRBJ2-2; 10 nucleotides align to TRBD1. The CDR3 totals 16 residues. Losses at the gene ends were 3 bases for V and 6 bases for J; bases not matched to a gene: 8. CDR1 and CDR2 from the germline V gene are SGHRS and YFSETQ. The DNA for the CDR3 is TGCGCCAGCAGCTCTGGGACAGGGGTGGTTGCCGGGGAGCTGTTTTTT. Amino acids: CASSSGTGVVAGELFF.

J is TRBJ2-5 and V is TRBV12-5, with 8 bases identical to TRBD1. The CDR3 runs to 13 residues. Germline-derived CDR1 and CDR2 are LGHNT and FRNRAP. J was trimmed by 6 bases and V by 7 bases; bases with no gene match: 7. The CDR3 loop reads CASAGQGSQTQYF. CDR3 nucleotide sequence: TGTGCTAGTGCCGGACAGGGTAGTCAGACCCAGTACTTC.

The V and J genes are TRBV10-3 and TRBJ1-1; no definite D call. The ends were cut back, 0 bases at V and 1 base at J, with 9 bases in the middle. CDR3 length: 15 amino acids. Germline V lookup: CDR1 ENHRY, CDR2 SYGVKD. This CDR3 is CAISESRGSNTEAFF. Written as DNA, the CDR3 is TGTGCCATCAGTGAGTCGCGGGGTTCGAACACTGAAGCTTTCTTT.

V is TRBV7-6 and J is TRBJ1-1; TRBD1 matches 8 bases. The CDR3 extends over 13 amino acids. The V gene end was trimmed by 5 bases and the J gene end by 11 bases; junction bases not matched to a gene: 10. Per germline, CDR1 SGHVS and CDR2 FNYEAQ. CDR3 coding DNA: TGTGCCAGCAGCGTGGACAGGGTAGCGATGGCTTTCTTT. It is translated as CASSVDRVAMAFF.

The chain has TRBV7-6 and TRBJ2-2, with D perhaps matching TRBD1 (6 bases). V dropped 10 bases and J dropped 4 bases, with 19 bases sitting between them. The CDR3 is made up of 15 amino acids. Germline V gives CDR1 SGHVS, CDR2 FNYEAQ. CDR3 sequence (DNA): TGTGCCACCCGAGAGTTACAGGGTGGCACCGGGGAGCTGTTTTTT. Protein sequence: CATRELQGGTGELFF.

The V and J genes are TRBV5-5 and TRBJ1-4; no clear D gene. Trimming left V 6 bases short and J 0 bases short, with 9 bases between. This CDR3 is 14 amino acids long. CDR1 is SGHKS, CDR2 YYEKEE, per germline (reference sequence). CDR3 nucleotides: TGTGCCAGCAAGGCAGGTGCAACTAATGAAAAACTGTTTTTT. Translated: CASKAGATNEKLFF.

V is TRBV18 and J is TRBJ2-7; D unresolved. Germline CDR1 reads KGHSH; CDR2 reads LQKENI. This CDR3 region has 14 residues. The ends were cut back, 0 bases at V and 3 bases at J, with 9 bases in the middle. CDR3 region: CASSPPGSNYEQYF. The CDR3 DNA reads as TGTGCCAGCTCACCACCGGGCAGTAACTACGAGCAGTACTTC.